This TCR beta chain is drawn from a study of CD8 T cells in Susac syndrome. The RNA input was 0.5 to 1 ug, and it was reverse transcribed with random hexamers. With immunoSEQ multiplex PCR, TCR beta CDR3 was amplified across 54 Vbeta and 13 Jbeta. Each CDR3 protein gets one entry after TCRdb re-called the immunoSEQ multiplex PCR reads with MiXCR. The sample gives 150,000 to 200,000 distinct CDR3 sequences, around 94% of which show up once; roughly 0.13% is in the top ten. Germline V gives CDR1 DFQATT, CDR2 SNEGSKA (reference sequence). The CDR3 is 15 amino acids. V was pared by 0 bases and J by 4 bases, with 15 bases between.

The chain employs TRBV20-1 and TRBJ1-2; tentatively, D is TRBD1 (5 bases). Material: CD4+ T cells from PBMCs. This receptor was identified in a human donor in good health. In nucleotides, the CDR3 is TGCAGTGCTAGAGATGCGGGCAGGGTGAGCTATGGCTACACCTTC. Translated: CSARDAGRVSYGYTF.